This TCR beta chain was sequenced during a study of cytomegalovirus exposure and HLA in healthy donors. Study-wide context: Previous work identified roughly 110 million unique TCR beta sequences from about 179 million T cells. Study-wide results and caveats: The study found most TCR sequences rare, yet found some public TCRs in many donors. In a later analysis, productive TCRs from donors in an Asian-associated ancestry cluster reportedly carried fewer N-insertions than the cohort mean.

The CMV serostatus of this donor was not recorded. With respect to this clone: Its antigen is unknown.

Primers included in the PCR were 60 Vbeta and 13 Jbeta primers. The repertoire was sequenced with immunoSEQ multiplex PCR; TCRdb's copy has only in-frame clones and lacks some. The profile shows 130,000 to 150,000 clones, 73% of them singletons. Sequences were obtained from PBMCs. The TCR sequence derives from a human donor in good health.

The DNA for the CDR3 is TGCAGCGTTGGATACAGCGGGGGGGCGCAGTTCTTC. This codes for CSVGYSGGAQFF. This chain joins TRBV29-1 and TRBJ2-1; TRBD2 aligns across 10 bases. Germline V gene data show CDR1 as SQVTM and CDR2 as ANQGSEA. Unmatched junction bases numbered 6, after V lost 4 bases and J lost 12 bases. CDR3 size: 12 residues.